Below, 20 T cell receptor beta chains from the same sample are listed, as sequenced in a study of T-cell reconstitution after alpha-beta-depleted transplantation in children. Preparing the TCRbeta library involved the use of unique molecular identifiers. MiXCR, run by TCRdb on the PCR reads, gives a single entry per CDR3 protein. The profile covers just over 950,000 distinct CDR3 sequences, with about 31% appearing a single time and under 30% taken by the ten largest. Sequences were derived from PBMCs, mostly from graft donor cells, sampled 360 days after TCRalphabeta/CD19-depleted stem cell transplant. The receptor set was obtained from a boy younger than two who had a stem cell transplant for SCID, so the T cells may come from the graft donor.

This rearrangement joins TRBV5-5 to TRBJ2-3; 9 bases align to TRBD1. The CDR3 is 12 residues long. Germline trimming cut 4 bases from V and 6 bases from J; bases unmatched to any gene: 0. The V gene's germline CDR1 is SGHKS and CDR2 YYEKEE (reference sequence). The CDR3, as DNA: TGTGCCAGCAGCGGGACAGGGGATACGCAGTATTTT. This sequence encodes CASSGTGDTQYF.

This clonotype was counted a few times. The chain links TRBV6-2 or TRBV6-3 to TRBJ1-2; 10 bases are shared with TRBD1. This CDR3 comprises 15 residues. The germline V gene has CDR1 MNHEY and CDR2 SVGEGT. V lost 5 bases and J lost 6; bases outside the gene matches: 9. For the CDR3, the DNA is TGTGCCAGCAGTGTTACTCGACAGGGGGCAAATGGCTACACCTTC. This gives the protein CASSVTRQGANGYTF.

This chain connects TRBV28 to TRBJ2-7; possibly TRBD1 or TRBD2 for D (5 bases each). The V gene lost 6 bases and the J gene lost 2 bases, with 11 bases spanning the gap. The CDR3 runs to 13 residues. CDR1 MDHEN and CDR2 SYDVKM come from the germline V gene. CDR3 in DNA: TGTGCCAGCAGCCGGGGCTACCCCTACGAGCAGTACGTC. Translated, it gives CASSRGYPYEQYV.

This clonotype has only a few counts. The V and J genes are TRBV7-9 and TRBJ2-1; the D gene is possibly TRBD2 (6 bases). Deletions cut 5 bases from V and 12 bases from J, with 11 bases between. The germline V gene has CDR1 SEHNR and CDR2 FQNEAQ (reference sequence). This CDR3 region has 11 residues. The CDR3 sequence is CASSPGGGQFF. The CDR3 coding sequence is TGTGCCAGCAGCCCCGGGGGAGGGCAGTTCTTC.

For the CDR3, the DNA is TGCGCCAGCAGCCAGGTCAAGGACAGTGGAGTCGTAGGGGAGCTGTTTTTT. Translated, it gives CASSQVKDSGVVGELFF. The chain joins TRBV4-3 to TRBJ2-2, with D possibly TRBD1 on 6 matching bases. Germline values: CDR1 LGHNA, CDR2 YSLEER. The CDR3 totals 17 residues. Trimming cost V 3 bases and J 8 bases, with 22 bases left between them.

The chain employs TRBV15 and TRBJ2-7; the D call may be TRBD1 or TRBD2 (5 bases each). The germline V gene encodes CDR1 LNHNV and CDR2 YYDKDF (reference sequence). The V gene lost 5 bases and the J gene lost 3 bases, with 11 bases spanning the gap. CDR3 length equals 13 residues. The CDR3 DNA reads TGTGCCACCAGCCGAGGGGCCTACTACGAGCAGTACTTC. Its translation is CATSRGAYYEQYF. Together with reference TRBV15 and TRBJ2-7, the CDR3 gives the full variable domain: DAMVIQNPRYQVTQFGKPVTLSCSQTLNHNVMYWYQQKSSQAPKLLFHYYDKDFNNEADTPDNFQSRRPNTSFCFLDIRSPGLGDTAMYLCATSRGAYYEQYFGPGTRLTVT.

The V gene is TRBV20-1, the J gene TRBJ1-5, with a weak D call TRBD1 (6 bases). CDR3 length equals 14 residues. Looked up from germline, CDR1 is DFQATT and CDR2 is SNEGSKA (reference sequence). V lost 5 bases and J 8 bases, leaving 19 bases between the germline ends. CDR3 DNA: TGCAGTGCTTCGACCGACAGGCTTTCGGAGCCCCAGCATTTT. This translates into CSASTDRLSEPQHF.

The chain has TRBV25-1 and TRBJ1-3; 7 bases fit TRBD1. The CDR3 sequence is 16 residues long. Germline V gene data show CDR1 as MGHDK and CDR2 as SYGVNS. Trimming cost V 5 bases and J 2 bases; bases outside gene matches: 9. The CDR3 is CASSRQTGSAGNTIYF. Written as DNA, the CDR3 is TGTGCCAGCAGTAGACAGACAGGGAGCGCTGGAAACACCATATATTTT.

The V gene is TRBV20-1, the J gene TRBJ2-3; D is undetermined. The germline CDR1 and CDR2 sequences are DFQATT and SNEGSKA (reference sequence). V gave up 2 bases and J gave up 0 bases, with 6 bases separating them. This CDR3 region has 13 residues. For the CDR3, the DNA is TGCAGTGCTAGAAGACCTAGCACAGATACGCAGTATTTT. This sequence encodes CSARRPSTDTQYF.

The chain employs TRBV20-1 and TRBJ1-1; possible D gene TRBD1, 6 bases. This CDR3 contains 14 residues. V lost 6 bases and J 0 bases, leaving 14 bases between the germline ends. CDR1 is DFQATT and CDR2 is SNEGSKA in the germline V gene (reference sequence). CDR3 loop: CSAPSGHLNTEAFF. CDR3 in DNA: TGCAGTGCCCCCTCGGGACACCTGAACACTGAAGCTTTCTTT.

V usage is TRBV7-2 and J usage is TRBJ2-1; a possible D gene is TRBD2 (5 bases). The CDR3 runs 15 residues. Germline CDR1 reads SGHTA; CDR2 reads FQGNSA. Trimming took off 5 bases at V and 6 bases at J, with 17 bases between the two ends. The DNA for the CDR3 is TGTGCCAGCAGCCCCGGACTTCCGGGCCCCAATGAGCAGTTCTTC. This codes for CASSPGLPGPNEQFF. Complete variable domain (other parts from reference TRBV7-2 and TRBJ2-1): GAGVSQSPSNKVTEKGKDVELRCDPISGHTALYWYRQSLGQGLEFLIYFQGNSAPDKSGLPSDRFSAERTGGSVSTLTIQRTQQEDSAVYLCASSPGLPGPNEQFFGPGTRLTVL.

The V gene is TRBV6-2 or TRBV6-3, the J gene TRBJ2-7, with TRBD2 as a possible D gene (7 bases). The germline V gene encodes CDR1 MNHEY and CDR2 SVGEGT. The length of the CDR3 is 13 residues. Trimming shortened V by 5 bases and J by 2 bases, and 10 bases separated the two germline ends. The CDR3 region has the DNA TGTGCCAGCAGTGGGCGGGGGCCCTACGAGCAGTACTTC. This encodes CASSGRGPYEQYF.

As DNA, the CDR3 is TGTGCCAGTTGGGCCCCGCTGATCCATGAGCAGTTCTTC. Its protein product is CASWAPLIHEQFF. The J gene is TRBJ2-1, the V gene TRBV19; the D is unclear. V shed 8 bases and J shed 8 bases, with 16 bases lying between them. CDR1 is LNHDA, CDR2 SQIVND, per germline (reference sequence). CDR3 size: 13 residues. Full variable domain (rest looked up from reference TRBV19 and TRBJ2-1): DGGITQSPKYLFRKEGQNVTLSCEQNLNHDAMYWYRQDPGQGLRLIYYSQIVNDFQKGDIAEGYSVSREKKESFPLTVTSAQKNPTAFYLCASWAPLIHEQFFGPGTRLTVL.

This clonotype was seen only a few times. CDR3 region: CASSLPSGGGTYEQYF. The CDR3 region has the DNA TGCGCCAGCAGCCTACCTAGCGGGGGCGGTACCTACGAGCAGTACTTC. The rearrangement uses TRBV5-1 and TRBJ2-7, with 10 nucleotides matching TRBD2. CDR3 size: 16 residues. From germline, CDR1 is SGHRS and CDR2 YFSETQ. V lost 4 bases, J lost 2 bases, and 9 bases stayed unmatched.

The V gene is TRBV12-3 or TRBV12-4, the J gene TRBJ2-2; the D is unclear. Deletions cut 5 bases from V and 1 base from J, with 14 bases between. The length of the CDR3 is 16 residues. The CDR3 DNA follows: TGTGCCAGCAGTCCTTATTGGGTCGTGAACACCGGGGAGCTGTTTTTT. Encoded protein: CASSPYWVVNTGELFF.

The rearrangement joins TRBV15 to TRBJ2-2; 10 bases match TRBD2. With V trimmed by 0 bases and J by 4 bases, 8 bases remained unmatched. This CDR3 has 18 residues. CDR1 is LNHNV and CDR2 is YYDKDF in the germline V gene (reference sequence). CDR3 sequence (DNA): TGTGCCACCAGCAGAGATGATAGCGGGGGGAACCCCACCGGGGAGCTGTTTTTT. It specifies CATSRDDSGGNPTGELFF.

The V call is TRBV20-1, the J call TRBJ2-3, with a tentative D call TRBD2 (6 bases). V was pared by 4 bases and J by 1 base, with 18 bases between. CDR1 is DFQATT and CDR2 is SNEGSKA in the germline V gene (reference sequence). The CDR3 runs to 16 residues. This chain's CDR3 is CSAKTGVRARTDTQYF. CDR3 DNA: TGCAGTGCTAAAACGGGGGTCCGGGCACGCACAGATACGCAGTATTTT.

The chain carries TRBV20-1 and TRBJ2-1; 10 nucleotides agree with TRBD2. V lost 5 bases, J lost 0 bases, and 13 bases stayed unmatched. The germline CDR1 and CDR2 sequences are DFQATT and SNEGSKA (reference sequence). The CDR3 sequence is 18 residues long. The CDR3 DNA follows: TGCAGTGCTGCAGGTTTAGCGGGGGGCTTGAGCTCCTACAATGAGCAGTTCTTC. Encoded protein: CSAAGLAGGLSSYNEQFF.

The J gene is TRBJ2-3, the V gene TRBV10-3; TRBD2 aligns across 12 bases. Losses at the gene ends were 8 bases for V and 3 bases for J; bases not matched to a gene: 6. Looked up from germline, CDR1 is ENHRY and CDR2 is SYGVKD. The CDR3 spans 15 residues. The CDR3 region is CAISLAGGLTDTQYF. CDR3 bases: TGTGCCATCTCCCTAGCGGGGGGGTTGACAGATACGCAGTATTTT.

The chain's CDR3 is CASHRSLGATDTQYF. CDR3 DNA sequence: TGTGCCAGCCACAGATCGCTAGGAGCGACAGATACGCAGTATTTT. The chain couples TRBV6-1 to TRBJ2-3; D is undetermined. CDR1 is MNHNS, CDR2 SASEGT, per germline. Trimming left V 8 bases short and J 3 bases short, with 18 bases between. The CDR3 spans 15 residues.